This T cell receptor (beta chain) was identified in a study of T cells in Graves' hyperthyroidism and ophthalmopathy. Study-wide points: Most clonotypes that expanded in the thyroid above 0.001 also showed up in blood.

From germline, CDR1 is SGDLS and CDR2 YYNGEE. Trimming cost V 2 bases and J 9 bases, with 9 bases left between them. CDR3 length: 13 amino acids. Patients were excluded because of uncontrolled infection, other autoimmune disease, pregnancy or lactation. What was amplified from RNA transcripts were TCR beta CDR3 regions. The HTBI primer set served for first-round RT-PCR of the TCR CDR3. TCRdb reanalysed the multiplex PCR reads using MiXCR and keeps one entry per CDR3 protein. This sample yields about 740,000 distinct CDR3 sequences, of which 12% to 15% are seen a single time; more than 8.5% belongs to the top ten. This clonotype showed up just a few times. The target antigen is unknown.

V usage is TRBV9 and J usage is TRBJ1-6; D is possibly TRBD1 (6 bases). The receptor's source is a woman under 30 with Graves' hyperthyroidism. The sample taken for sequencing was blood. As DNA, the CDR3 is TGTGCCAGCAGCGTGGACAGCCCTTCACCCCTCCACTTT. It yields the protein CASSVDSPSPLHF.